Following are 28 T cell receptor beta chains from one sample sequenced in a study of T cell responses to AZD1222 COVID-19 vaccine. Clones were sequenced by immunoSEQ multiplex PCR, and TCRdb holds only the in-frame ones, with some missing. Among over 95,000 clones listed, about 89% were seen once. Sequenced here: peripheral blood, sampled on day 0 of AZD1222 vaccination. The receptors here all came from an adult in good health.

The CDR3 bases are TGTGCCAGTAGTATAGCCTGGACTAGGTCGCAGTATTTT. Protein product: CASSIAWTRSQYF. J is TRBJ2-3 and V is TRBV19; 7 bases align to TRBD2. CDR1 and CDR2 from the germline V gene are LNHDA and SQIVND (reference sequence). This CDR3 has 13 residues. The junction had 5 bases not matched to a gene; V was cut back by 1 base and J by 10 bases.

V and J are TRBV30 and TRBJ1-1, with 8 bases matching TRBD1. Per germline, CDR1 GTSNPN and CDR2 SVGIG (reference sequence). This CDR3 contains 15 residues. With 0 bases clipped from V and 3 bases from J, the junction kept 6 bases outside the gene matches. CDR3 bases: TGTGCCTGGAGTGTTGGACAGGGACCTCACACTGAAGCTTTCTTT. Translating gives CAWSVGQGPHTEAFF.

The gene calls are TRBV30 and TRBJ2-7; D not certain. With 3 bases removed from V and 4 bases from J, the gap between germline ends came to 7 bases. The length of the CDR3 is 11 residues. The germline V gene has CDR1 GTSNPN and CDR2 SVGIG (reference sequence). The CDR3 region is CAWSGPYEQYF. The CDR3 region has the DNA TGTGCCTGGAGCGGGCCTTACGAGCAGTACTTC.

V and J are TRBV23-1 and TRBJ1-3; possible D gene TRBD1, 6 bases. TRBV23-1 belongs to the ORF category, with a function that is uncertain. The CDR3 is made up of 13 amino acids. CDR3 in DNA: TGCGGTGGCAGGGGAGTGATGGGAAACACCATATATTTT. This codes for CGGRGVMGNTIYF.

The chain uses TRBV6-1 and TRBJ1-6, with D possibly matching TRBD1 (6 bases). The V gene's germline CDR1 is MNHNS and CDR2 SASEGT. The CDR3 has 17 amino acids. Trimming left V 2 bases short and J 8 bases short, with 19 bases between. The CDR3 region has the DNA TGTGCCAGCAGTGAATGGGGGTGGGGGCCTTCTGATTCACCCCTCCACTTT. Its translation is CASSEWGWGPSDSPLHF.

V usage is TRBV3-1 (or the pseudogene TRBV3-2) and J usage is TRBJ2-7; the D is unclear. Germline values: CDR1 LGHDT, CDR2 YNNKEL (reference sequence). Trimming removed 5 bases at V and 0 bases at J, with 11 bases between. This CDR3 comprises 14 residues. In DNA, the CDR3 is TGTGCCAGCAGCACGACCACCATCTCCTACGAGCAGTACTTC. Its protein product is CASSTTTISYEQYF.

J is TRBJ2-5 and V is TRBV2; 8 nucleotides match TRBD1. The ends lost 9 bases at V and 3 bases at J; junction bases unmatched: 6. The germline V gene encodes CDR1 SNHLY and CDR2 FYNNEI. This CDR3 region has 13 residues. CDR3 sequence reads: CARNPTGEETQYF. In nucleotides, the CDR3 is TGTGCCAGAAACCCGACAGGGGAAGAGACCCAGTACTTC.

This chain connects TRBV11-2 to TRBJ2-2; D unresolved. CDR3 size: 15 residues. V dropped 0 bases and J dropped 8 bases, with 13 bases sitting between them. Germline V gene data show CDR1 as SGHAT and CDR2 as FQNNGV. The CDR3 nucleotides read TGTGCCAGCAGCTTAGATAGATCCTGGAAAGGGGAGCTGTTTTTT. Translation gives CASSLDRSWKGELFF.

V is TRBV6-1 and J is TRBJ1-1; 9 bases are a match to TRBD1. V lost 6 bases, J lost 2 bases, and 10 bases stayed unmatched. The CDR3 has 16 amino acids. The germline CDR1 and CDR2 sequences are MNHNS and SASEGT. The CDR3 here is CASREPGQGPNTEAFF. The CDR3 bases are TGTGCCAGCAGAGAACCGGGACAGGGCCCTAACACTGAAGCTTTCTTT.

This chain links TRBV28 with TRBJ1-4; 11 bases agree with TRBD1. CDR1 is MDHEN, CDR2 SYDVKM, per germline. The trim removed 3 bases at V and 8 bases at J, leaving 2 bases unmatched. This CDR3 is built from 14 residues. The CDR3 reads CASSLDRGREKLFF. CDR3 nucleotides: TGTGCCAGCAGTTTGGACAGGGGGCGGGAAAAACTGTTTTTT.

The rearrangement links TRBV28 to TRBJ1-5; no reliable D call. Germline V CDR1 and CDR2: MDHEN, SYDVKM. The CDR3 loop spans 14 amino acids. V lost 6 bases to trimming and J lost 8 bases, with 17 bases between them. CDR3 bases: TGTGCCAGCAGGAACCCGGCGTATGCGGAGCCCCAGCATTTT. This gives the protein CASRNPAYAEPQHF. The full variable domain, its missing parts supplied by reference TRBV28 and TRBJ1-5, is DVKVTQSSRYLVKRTGEKVFLECVQDMDHENMFWYRQDPGLGLRLIYFSYDVKMKEKGDIPEGYSVSREKKERFSLILESASTNQTSMYLCASRNPAYAEPQHFGDGTRLSIL.

This clone appeared once. The chain couples TRBV19 to TRBJ1-1; the D is unclear. CDR3 length equals 14 residues. V lost 0 bases and J lost 0, with 5 bases in between. The germline CDR1 and CDR2 sequences are LNHDA and SQIVND (reference sequence). CDR3 in amino acids: CASSIDTMNTEAFF. The CDR3 region has the DNA TGTGCCAGTAGTATAGACACAATGAACACTGAAGCTTTCTTT.

The chain is built from TRBV29-1 and TRBJ1-1; D uncertain. The CDR3 has 15 residues. Trimming pared 4 bases from V and 0 bases from J, leaving 15 bases between. Germline loops: CDR1 SQVTM, CDR2 ANQGSEA. Here the CDR3 DNA reads TGCAGCGTTGCGGCGGGATGGGCTATGAACACTGAAGCTTTCTTT. Encoded protein: CSVAAGWAMNTEAFF.

The genes are TRBV5-1 and TRBJ2-7, with TRBD1 matching over 9 bases. The trim removed 4 bases at V and 2 bases at J, leaving 4 bases unmatched. The CDR3 is made up of 14 amino acids. Looked up from germline, CDR1 is SGHRS and CDR2 is YFSETQ. In DNA, the CDR3 is TGCGCCAGCAGCCAAAACAGGGGGCCCTACGAGCAGTACTTC. Protein product: CASSQNRGPYEQYF.

The rearrangement links TRBV24-1 to TRBJ2-5; D is perhaps TRBD1 or TRBD2 (5 bases each). Trimming cost V 3 bases and J 4 bases, with 14 bases left between them. The CDR3 is 15 residues long. CDR1 and CDR2 from the germline V gene are KGHDR and SFDVKD. CDR3 coding DNA: TGTGCCACCAGTGATCCCGGCGATGGGGGAGAGACCCAGTACTTC. As protein: CATSDPGDGGETQYF.

The chain uses TRBV28 and TRBJ1-2, with D uncertain. CDR1 and CDR2 from the germline V gene are MDHEN and SYDVKM. CDR3 length equals 10 residues. The V end was cut by 10 bases, the J end by 5 bases, with 8 bases between. The CDR3 reads CAISRYGYTF. CDR3 nucleotides: TGTGCCATTTCCCGGTATGGCTACACCTTC.

This clone appeared a single time. The chain recombines TRBV10-1 with TRBJ1-1; the D is unclear. CDR3 length equals 12 residues. Germline CDR1 reads WNHNN; CDR2 reads SYGVQD (reference sequence). Between the trimmed V and J ends, which lost 8 bases and 3 bases, there was a span of 10 bases. For the CDR3, the DNA is TGCGCCAGCGAGCCAGACGACACTGAAGCTTTCTTT. It codes for CASEPDDTEAFF.

The chain employs TRBV5-6 and TRBJ1-2; perhaps TRBD1 as D (5 bases). This CDR3 region has 15 residues. The V gene's germline CDR1 is SGHDT and CDR2 YYEEEE. The V and J ends lost 0 bases and 0 bases respectively, with 9 bases between them. The CDR3 DNA follows: TGTGCCAGCAGCTTGGGAGCCAGGGCTAACTATGGCTACACCTTC. Translation gives CASSLGARANYGYTF.

The rearrangement uses TRBV4-3 and TRBJ2-3, with 11 bases aligning to TRBD2. Germline V CDR1 and CDR2: LGHNA, YSLEER. The length of the CDR3 is 17 residues. V dropped 5 bases and J dropped 1; count of bases not matched to a gene: 8. CDR3 in amino acids: CASSRGLSGRGTDTQYF. The DNA of the CDR3 is TGCGCCAGCAGCAGGGGGCTTAGCGGGAGGGGCACAGATACGCAGTATTTT.

This chain uses TRBV13 with TRBJ1-6; weak D call: TRBD1 (5 bases). Trimming cost V 4 bases and J 7 bases, with 8 bases left between them. This CDR3 spans 13 amino acids. The germline V gene encodes CDR1 PRHDT and CDR2 FYEKMQ (reference sequence). The CDR3: CASSSGGNSPLHF. Here the CDR3 DNA reads TGTGCCAGCAGCTCCGGGGGGAATTCACCCCTCCACTTT.

The gene calls are TRBV6-2 or TRBV6-3 and TRBJ2-5; perhaps TRBD2 as D (6 bases). This CDR3 has 15 residues. Germline-derived CDR1 and CDR2 are MNHEY and SVGEGT. Trimming stripped 2 bases from V and 5 bases from J, with 15 bases between. CDR3 sequence: CASSYGGETRETQYF. The DNA for the CDR3 is TGTGCCAGCAGTTACGGCGGGGAGACGCGGGAGACCCAGTACTTC.

CDR3 sequence: CASQDRWYTEAFF. The DNA of the CDR3 is TGTGCCAGCCAGGATCGGTGGTACACTGAAGCTTTCTTT. The chain is built from TRBV19 and TRBJ1-1, with D hard to call. The germline V and J ends were trimmed by 9 bases and 3 bases, with 14 bases remaining between them. In germline, CDR1 is LNHDA, CDR2 SQIVND (reference sequence). This CDR3 has 13 residues.

The chain employs TRBV28 and TRBJ1-5, with 8 bases lining up with TRBD1. V was clipped by 5 bases and J by 5 bases; unmatched bases: 5. The CDR3 length is 14 residues. Per the germline V gene, CDR1 is MDHEN and CDR2 is SYDVKM. CDR3 nucleotide sequence: TGTGCCAGCAGTCCCTTACAGGGGGATCAGCCCCAGCATTTT. As protein: CASSPLQGDQPQHF.

The rearrangement joins TRBV2 to TRBJ2-5; D gene uncertain. This CDR3 spans 11 amino acids. Germline CDR1 and CDR2: SNHLY and FYNNEI. Trimming cost V 7 bases and J 5 bases, with 8 bases left between them. CDR3 region: CASTGLETQYF. The CDR3 nucleotides read TGTGCCAGCACGGGTTTGGAGACCCAGTACTTC.

The chain joins TRBV25-1 to TRBJ1-1; D remains ambiguous. CDR3 length: 14 residues. Germline assignment: CDR1 MGHDK and CDR2 SYGVNS. Trimming stripped 4 bases from V and 4 bases from J, with 13 bases between. CDR3 in amino acids: CASSVLGATTEAFF. The CDR3 bases are TGTGCCAGCAGTGTGCTGGGCGCCACCACTGAAGCTTTCTTT.

This chain links TRBV18 with TRBJ2-7, with 7 bases aligning to TRBD1. Germline lookup yields CDR1 KGHSH and CDR2 LQKENI. Trimming at V came to 5 bases and at J to 6 bases, leaving 10 bases not matched to a gene. The CDR3 totals 14 residues. The CDR3 bases are TGTGCCAGCTCATTCACAGGGGAAGGGATCGAGCAGTACTTC. Protein: CASSFTGEGIEQYF.

The rearrangement joins TRBV7-3 to TRBJ2-1, with TRBD2 matching 8 bases. The V gene end was trimmed by 5 bases and the J gene end by 0 bases; junction bases not matched to a gene: 9. The V gene's germline CDR1 is SGHTA and CDR2 FQGTGA. The CDR3 runs 17 residues. The CDR3 loop reads CASSRIHSGTSYNEQFF. CDR3 DNA: TGTGCCAGCAGCCGGATACATAGCGGGACCTCCTACAATGAGCAGTTCTTC.

The chain recombines TRBV6-2 or TRBV6-3 with TRBJ1-2, with TRBD1 matching over 10 bases. The V and J ends lost 5 bases and 4 bases, in that order; junction bases with no gene match: 13. The CDR3 spans 17 residues. Germline V CDR1 and CDR2: MNHEY, SVGEGT. The CDR3 DNA follows: TGTGCCAGCAGTAATTACAGAGGACAGGGGGTCCGCTATGGCTACACCTTC. Translating gives CASSNYRGQGVRYGYTF.